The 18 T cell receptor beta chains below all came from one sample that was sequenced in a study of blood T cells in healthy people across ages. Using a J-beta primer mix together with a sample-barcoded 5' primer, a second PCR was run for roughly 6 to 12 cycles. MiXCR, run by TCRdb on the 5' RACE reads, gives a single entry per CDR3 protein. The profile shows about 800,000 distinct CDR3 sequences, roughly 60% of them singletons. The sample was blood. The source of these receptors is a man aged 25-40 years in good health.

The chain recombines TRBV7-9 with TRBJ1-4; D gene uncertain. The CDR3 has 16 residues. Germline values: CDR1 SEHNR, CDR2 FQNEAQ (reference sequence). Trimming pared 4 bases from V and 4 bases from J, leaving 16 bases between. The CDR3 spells CASSSQLKPVNEKLFF. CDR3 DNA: TGTGCCAGCAGCTCCCAGTTGAAGCCAGTTAATGAAAAACTGTTTTTT. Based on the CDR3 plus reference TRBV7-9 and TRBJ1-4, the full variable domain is DTGVSQNPRHKITKRGQNVTFRCDPISEHNRLYWYRQTLGQGPEFLTYFQNEAQLEKSRLLSDRFSAERPKGSFSTLEIQRTEQGDSAMYLCASSSQLKPVNEKLFFGSGTQLSVL.

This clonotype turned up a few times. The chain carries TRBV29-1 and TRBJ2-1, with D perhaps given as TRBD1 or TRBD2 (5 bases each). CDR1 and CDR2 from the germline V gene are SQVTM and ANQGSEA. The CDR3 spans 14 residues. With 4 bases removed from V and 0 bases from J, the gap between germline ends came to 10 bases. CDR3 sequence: CSVGEGSSYNEQFF. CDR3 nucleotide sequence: TGCAGCGTTGGAGAGGGGAGCTCCTACAATGAGCAGTTCTTC.

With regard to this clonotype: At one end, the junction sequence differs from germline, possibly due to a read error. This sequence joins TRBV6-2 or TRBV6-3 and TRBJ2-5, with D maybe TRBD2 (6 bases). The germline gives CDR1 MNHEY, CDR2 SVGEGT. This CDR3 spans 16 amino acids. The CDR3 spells CASSYPGLRYQEIQYF. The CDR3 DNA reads TGTGCCAGCAGTTATCCGGGACTGCGGTACCAAGAGATCCAGTACTTC.

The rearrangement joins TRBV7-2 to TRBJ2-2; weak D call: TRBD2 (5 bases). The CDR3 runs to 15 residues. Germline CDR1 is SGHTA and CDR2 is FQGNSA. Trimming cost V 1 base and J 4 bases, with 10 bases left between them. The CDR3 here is CASSLEYGGTGELFF. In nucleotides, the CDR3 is TGTGCCAGCAGCTTAGAGTACGGAGGCACCGGGGAGCTGTTTTTT.

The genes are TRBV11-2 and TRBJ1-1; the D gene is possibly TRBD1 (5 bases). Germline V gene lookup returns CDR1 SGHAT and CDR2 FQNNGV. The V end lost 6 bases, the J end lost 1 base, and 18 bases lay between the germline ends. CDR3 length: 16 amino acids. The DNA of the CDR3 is TGTGCCAGCAGAAGAGGAGACTGGGGGGGGAACACTGAAGCTTTCTTT. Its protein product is CASRRGDWGGNTEAFF.

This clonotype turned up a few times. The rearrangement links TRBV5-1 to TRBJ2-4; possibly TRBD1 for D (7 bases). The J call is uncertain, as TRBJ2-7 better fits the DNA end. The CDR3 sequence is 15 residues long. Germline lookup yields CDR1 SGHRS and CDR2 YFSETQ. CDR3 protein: CASRVEGAESIEQYF. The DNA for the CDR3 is TGCGCCAGCCGGGTGGAGGGGGCGGAAAGTATCGAGCAGTACTTC.

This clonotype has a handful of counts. The CDR3 sequence is CASSLGLKPYEQYF. Written as DNA, the CDR3 is TGTGCCAGCAGCTTAGGTCTCAAACCCTACGAGCAGTACTTC. This chain links TRBV7-2 with TRBJ2-7; D remains ambiguous. The germline V gene has CDR1 SGHTA and CDR2 FQGNSA. The CDR3 runs to 14 residues. The V end lost 1 base, the J end lost 2 bases, and 9 bases lay between the germline ends. Together with reference TRBV7-2 and TRBJ2-7, the CDR3 gives the full variable domain: GAGVSQSPSNKVTEKGKDVELRCDPISGHTALYWYRQSLGQGLEFLIYFQGNSAPDKSGLPSDRFSAERTGGSVSTLTIQRTQQEDSAVYLCASSLGLKPYEQYFGPGTRLTVT.

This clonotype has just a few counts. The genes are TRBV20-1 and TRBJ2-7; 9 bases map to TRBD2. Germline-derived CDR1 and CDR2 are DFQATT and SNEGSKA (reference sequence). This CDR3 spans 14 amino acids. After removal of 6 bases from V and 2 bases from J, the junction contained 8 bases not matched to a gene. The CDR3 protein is CSAVAGAATYEQYF. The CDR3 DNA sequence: TGCAGTGCCGTAGCGGGGGCGGCAACCTACGAGCAGTACTTC.

The CDR3: CASSQDGTSGSDEQFF. The CDR3, as DNA: TGTGCCAGCAGCCAAGACGGGACTAGCGGGAGCGATGAGCAGTTCTTC. V usage is TRBV4-2 and J usage is TRBJ2-1, with 14 nucleotides matching TRBD2. The ends lost 0 bases at V and 8 bases at J; junction bases unmatched: 3. Germline V gives CDR1 LGHNA, CDR2 YNFKEQ. CDR3 length equals 16 residues.

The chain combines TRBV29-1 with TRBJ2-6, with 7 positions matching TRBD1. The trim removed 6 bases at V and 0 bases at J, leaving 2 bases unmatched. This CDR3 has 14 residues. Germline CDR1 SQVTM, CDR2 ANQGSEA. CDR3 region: CSVGQASGANVLTF. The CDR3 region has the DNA TGCAGCGTCGGACAGGCCTCTGGGGCCAACGTCCTGACTTTC.

CDR3 nucleotides: TGCAGTGCTAGCGAGGACAGGGGGATTTTTGGCTACACCTTC. This codes for CSASEDRGIFGYTF. The chain combines TRBV20-1 with TRBJ1-2; 10 bases fit TRBD1. This CDR3 contains 14 residues. J gave up 7 bases and V 3 bases, and 8 bases lay outside the gene matches. Per the germline V gene, CDR1 is DFQATT and CDR2 is SNEGSKA (reference sequence).

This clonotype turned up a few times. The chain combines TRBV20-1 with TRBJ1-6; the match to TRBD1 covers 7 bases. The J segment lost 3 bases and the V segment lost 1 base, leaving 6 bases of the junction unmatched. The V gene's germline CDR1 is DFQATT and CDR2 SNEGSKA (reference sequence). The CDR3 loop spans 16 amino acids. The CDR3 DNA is TGCAGTGCTAGAGGCCTCGGGACAGACTATAATTCACCCCTCCACTTT. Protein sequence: CSARGLGTDYNSPLHF.

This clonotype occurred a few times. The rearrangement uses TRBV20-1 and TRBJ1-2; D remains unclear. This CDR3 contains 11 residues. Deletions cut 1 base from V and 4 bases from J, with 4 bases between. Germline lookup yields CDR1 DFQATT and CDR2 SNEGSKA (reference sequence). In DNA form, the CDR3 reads TGCAGTGCTAGAGGGGCCTATGGCTACACCTTC. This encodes CSARGAYGYTF.

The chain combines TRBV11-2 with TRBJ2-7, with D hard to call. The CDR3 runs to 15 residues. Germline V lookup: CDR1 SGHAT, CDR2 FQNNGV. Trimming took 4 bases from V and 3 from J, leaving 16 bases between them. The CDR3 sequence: CASSWSVSLGYEQYF. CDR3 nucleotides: TGTGCCAGCAGCTGGAGCGTCTCACTCGGCTACGAGCAGTACTTC.

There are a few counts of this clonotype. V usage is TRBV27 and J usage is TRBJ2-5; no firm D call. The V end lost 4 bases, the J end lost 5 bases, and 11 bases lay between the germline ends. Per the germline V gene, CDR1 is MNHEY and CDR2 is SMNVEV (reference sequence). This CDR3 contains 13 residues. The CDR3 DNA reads TGTGCCAGCAGTTCCTCTATGTGGGAGACCCAGTACTTC. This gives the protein CASSSSMWETQYF.

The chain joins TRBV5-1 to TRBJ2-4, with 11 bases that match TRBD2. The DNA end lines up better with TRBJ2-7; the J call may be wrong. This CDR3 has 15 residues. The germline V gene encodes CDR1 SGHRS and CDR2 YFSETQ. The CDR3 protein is CASSSSTSGVYEQYF. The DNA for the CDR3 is TGCGCCAGCAGCTCCTCGACTAGCGGGGTCTACGAGCAGTACTTC.

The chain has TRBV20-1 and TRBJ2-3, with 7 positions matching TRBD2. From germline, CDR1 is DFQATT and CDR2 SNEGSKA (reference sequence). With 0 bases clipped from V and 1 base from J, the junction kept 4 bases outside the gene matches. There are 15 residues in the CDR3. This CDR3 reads CSARDQGRGTDTQYF. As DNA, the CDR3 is TGCAGTGCTAGAGATCAAGGGAGGGGCACAGATACGCAGTATTTT.

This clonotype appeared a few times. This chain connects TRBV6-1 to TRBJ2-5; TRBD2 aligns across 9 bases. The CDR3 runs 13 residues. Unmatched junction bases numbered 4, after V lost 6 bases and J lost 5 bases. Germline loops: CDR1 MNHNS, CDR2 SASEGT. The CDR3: CASRGLAGETQYF. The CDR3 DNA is TGTGCCAGCAGGGGACTAGCTGGGGAGACCCAGTACTTC.